These T cell receptor beta chains were read from a single sample in a study of memory CD4+ T cells and cytomegalovirus serostatus. Data came from immunoSEQ multiplex PCR; TCRdb stores just in-frame clones and leaves some out. The data show around 50,000 clones, around 78% seen once. The sample consisted of memory CD4+ T cells from blood. Receptors were obtained from an adult in good health and CMV-seronegative. The CDR3 runs from the conserved cysteine through the conserved F or W.

TRBV15 | CATSRDPGVGNEKLFF
TRBV7-2 | CASSFSNVGGQPQHF
TRBV19 | CASKRGTGVPGELFF
TRBV19 | CASSLGSANEKLFF
TRBV10-2 | CAGDRANEKLFF
TRBV27 | CASSFRHTEYSNQPQHF
TRBV18 | CASSPRLAGGTNTGELFF
TRBV15 | CATSGVQGQFNEQFF
TRBV18 | CASSQTGSTEAFF
TRBV4-2 | CASSQTDRGRGMGTDTQYF
TRBV19 | CASGHRSNTGELFF
TRBV4-3 | CASSQDTSRTEAFF
TRBV6-1 | CASRTQGRDIQYF
TRBV4-3 | CASSQDRRRHTEAFF
TRBV4-1 | CASSRDTFYAGELFF
TRBV30 | CASDRGLEQYF
TRBV7-2 | CASSQESGVGLGYTF
TRBV23-1 | CASSQWGNQPQHF
TRBV21-1 | CASKGGRAYEQYF
TRBV7-8 | CASSLKTLGNTIYF